These 32 T cell receptor beta chains were sequenced from one sample in a study of control samples from healthy donors and cancer patients (dated by TCRdb to the early 2020s). The library came from the immunoSEQ multiplex PCR assay. The table comes from immuneACCESS by way of TCRdb, which keeps in-frame sequences with V and J called. Part of the clones is missing from these tables; in studies checked, under half for an unresolved V gene and the rest for unknown reasons. This sample holds just over 150,000 clones; 93% were observed only once. Under 2.5% of the sample goes to the ten largest clones. The specimen was blood. The source is a man aged 45-65 years in good health.

V usage is TRBV5-4 and J usage is TRBJ2-1, with 12 bases identical to TRBD2. The CDR3 is 14 amino acids. Germline V gene sequence: CDR1 SGHNT, CDR2 YYREEE (reference sequence). J was trimmed by 12 bases and V by 5 bases; bases with no gene match: 9. The CDR3 reads CASRTDGLAGLQFF. The CDR3 bases are TGTGCCAGCAGGACAGACGGACTAGCGGGACTGCAGTTCTTC.

The chain employs TRBV11-3 and TRBJ2-1, with 7 bases fitting TRBD2. This CDR3 spans 15 amino acids. CDR1 is SGHNT, CDR2 YENEEA, per germline. With V trimmed by 1 base and J by 8 bases, 8 bases remained unmatched. The CDR3 DNA is TGTGCCAGCAGCTTAGCGGCTAGCGGCGGCCATGAGCAGTTCTTC. This codes for CASSLAASGGHEQFF.

The rearrangement links TRBV10-1 to TRBJ2-3, with 11 bases fitting TRBD2. This CDR3 has 14 amino acids. Germline CDR1 is WNHNN and CDR2 is SYGVQD (reference sequence). V gave up 8 bases and J gave up 3 bases; unmatched junction bases: 4. The chain's CDR3 is CASSGLAVTDTQYF. The CDR3 DNA follows: TGCGCCAGCTCGGGACTAGCGGTTACAGATACGCAGTATTTT.

The chain couples TRBV30 to TRBJ1-5; D is uncertain. This CDR3 contains 14 residues. The ends were cut back, 3 bases at V and 6 bases at J, with 15 bases in the middle. Germline lookup yields CDR1 GTSNPN and CDR2 SVGIG (reference sequence). CDR3 sequence reads: CAWSGRLSSQPQHF. DNA of the CDR3: TGTGCCTGGAGCGGGAGGCTTAGCTCTCAGCCCCAGCATTTT.

The V gene is TRBV2, the J gene TRBJ1-4, with D perhaps matching TRBD1 (5 bases). V lost 6 bases to trimming and J lost 8 bases, with 10 bases between them. Germline CDR1 is SNHLY and CDR2 is FYNNEI. This CDR3 has 12 residues. The chain's CDR3 is CASRLQVEKLFF. Here the CDR3 DNA reads TGTGCCAGCAGGTTACAGGTGGAAAAACTGTTTTTT. The entire variable domain, with the rest obtained from reference TRBV2 and TRBJ1-4, is as follows: EPEVTQTPSHQVTQMGQEVILRCVPISNHLYFYWYRQILGQKVEFLVSFYNNEISEKSEIFDDQFSVERPDGSNFTLKIRSTKLEDSAMYFCASRLQVEKLFFGSGTQLSVL.

The chain joins TRBV19 to TRBJ1-1; 10 positions match TRBD1. The J segment lost 1 base and the V segment lost 3 bases, leaving 2 bases of the junction unmatched. The length of the CDR3 is 15 residues. Germline V gene lookup returns CDR1 LNHDA and CDR2 SQIVND (reference sequence). This CDR3 reads CASSIDRGRNTEAFF. The CDR3 bases are TGTGCCAGTAGTATCGACAGGGGGCGGAACACTGAAGCTTTCTTT. Full variable domain (missing parts from reference TRBV19 and TRBJ1-1): DGGITQSPKYLFRKEGQNVTLSCEQNLNHDAMYWYRQDPGQGLRLIYYSQIVNDFQKGDIAEGYSVSREKKESFPLTVTSAQKNPTAFYLCASSIDRGRNTEAFFGQGTRLTVV.

This clone was counted a single time. The chain links TRBV9 to TRBJ2-3; D unclear. Trimming shortened V by 0 bases and J by 0 bases, and 5 bases separated the two germline ends. CDR1 is SGDLS, CDR2 YYNGEE, per germline. CDR3 size: 14 residues. CDR3: CASSVAGSTDTQYF. The CDR3 DNA is TGTGCCAGCAGCGTAGCCGGCAGCACAGATACGCAGTATTTT. The full variable domain, with the rest looked up from reference TRBV9 and TRBJ2-3, is DSGVTQTPKHLITATGQRVTLRCSPRSGDLSVYWYQQSLDQGLQFLIQYYNGEERAKGNILERFSAQQFPDLHSELNLSSLELGDSALYFCASSVAGSTDTQYFGPGTRLTVL.

This clone is a singleton in its sample. V gene TRBV7-2 combines with J gene TRBJ2-7, with 10 bases that match TRBD1. The CDR3 spans 14 residues. Germline V gives CDR1 SGHTA, CDR2 FQGNSA. J lost 0 bases, V lost 5 bases, and 1 base had no gene match. The CDR3: CASSRDRGSYEQYF. CDR3 nucleotide sequence: TGTGCCAGCAGCCGGGACAGGGGCTCCTACGAGCAGTACTTC.

V usage is TRBV27 and J usage is TRBJ2-7; 10 nucleotides match TRBD2. Looked up from germline, CDR1 is MNHEY and CDR2 is SMNVEV (reference sequence). This CDR3 is 15 amino acids long. With V trimmed by 5 bases and J by 1 base, 5 bases remained unmatched. The CDR3 is CASSPRAGGSYEQYF. DNA for the CDR3: TGTGCCAGCAGTCCGCGAGCGGGAGGGTCCTACGAGCAGTACTTC.

The genes are TRBV11-3 and TRBJ2-2; no definite D call. Germline CDR1 reads SGHNT; CDR2 reads YENEEA. Trimming left V 1 base short and J 5 bases short, with 8 bases between. The CDR3 contains 14 residues. CDR3 sequence (DNA): TGTGCCAGCAGCTTAGTGGGCGGTACCGGGGAGCTGTTTTTT. Translation gives CASSLVGGTGELFF.

This clone was recorded only once. The chain is built from TRBV6-6 and TRBJ1-5; 10 bases agree with TRBD1. This CDR3 contains 16 residues. The germline CDR1 and CDR2 sequences are MNHNY and SVGAGI (reference sequence). V dropped 6 bases and J dropped 3; count of bases not matched to a gene: 8. DNA of the CDR3: TGTGCCAGCAGATCCGGGACAGGGGAAGCCAATCAGCCCCAGCATTTT. It is translated as CASRSGTGEANQPQHF.

The chain uses TRBV10-1 and TRBJ2-5; 9 bases map to TRBD1. V lost 6 bases, J lost 3 bases, and 5 bases stayed unmatched. This CDR3 is built from 14 residues. Germline assignment: CDR1 WNHNN and CDR2 SYGVQD (reference sequence). CDR3 protein: CASSSDRGKETQYF. Here the CDR3 DNA reads TGCGCCAGCAGCTCCGACAGGGGGAAAGAGACCCAGTACTTC.

This clone was observed once. This chain uses TRBV28 with TRBJ2-7; D is undetermined. V lost 3 bases and J 0 bases, leaving 12 bases between the germline ends. Germline CDR1 is MDHEN and CDR2 is SYDVKM. There are 15 residues in the CDR3. CDR3 nucleotides: TGTGCCAGCAGTTTTTCGACCCTGAGCTCCTACGAGCAGTACTTC. It yields the protein CASSFSTLSSYEQYF. Variable domain in full (rest from reference TRBV28 and TRBJ2-7): DVKVTQSSRYLVKRTGEKVFLECVQDMDHENMFWYRQDPGLGLRLIYFSYDVKMKEKGDIPEGYSVSREKKERFSLILESASTNQTSMYLCASSFSTLSSYEQYFGPGTRLTVT.

This chain joins TRBV28 and TRBJ1-1; a weak D match, TRBD1 (5 bases). The CDR3 is made up of 13 amino acids. V was clipped by 6 bases and J by 7 bases, with 15 bases between them. Germline V gene data show CDR1 as MDHEN and CDR2 as SYDVKM. DNA for the CDR3: TGTGCCAGCAGCCCCCCGCAGGGCGGTGAAGCTTTCTTT. It encodes CASSPPQGGEAFF.

J is TRBJ2-3 and V is TRBV24-1, with a possible D match to TRBD1 (6 bases). V lost 5 bases, J lost 8 bases, and 16 bases lay in between. The CDR3 has 14 amino acids. The germline V gene encodes CDR1 KGHDR and CDR2 SFDVKD. CDR3 sequence (DNA): TGTGCCACCAGTGTGGGGGCTTGGGGTCCTACGCAGTATTTT. Amino acid sequence: CATSVGAWGPTQYF.

The V gene is TRBV5-1, the J gene TRBJ1-4; tentatively, D is TRBD1 (6 bases). V dropped 7 bases and J dropped 7 bases, with 20 bases sitting between them. The germline gives CDR1 SGHRS, CDR2 YFSETQ. CDR3 length equals 15 residues. The CDR3 loop reads CASRMTGALGEKLFF. The CDR3 DNA is TGCGCCAGCCGCATGACGGGGGCGTTGGGTGAAAAACTGTTTTTT.

The rearrangement links TRBV5-4 to TRBJ2-1; 7 bases map to TRBD2. Germline CDR1 reads SGHNT; CDR2 reads YYREEE (reference sequence). Germline trimming cut 1 base from V and 7 bases from J; bases unmatched to any gene: 8. This CDR3 contains 15 residues. The CDR3: CASSLFSVAGNEQFF. DNA of the CDR3: TGTGCCAGCAGCTTGTTCTCGGTAGCGGGTAATGAGCAGTTCTTC.

The CDR3 coding sequence is TGCGCCAGCAGCTCATCAGGGGGCGCAGCAGATACGCAGTATTTT. This translates into CASSSSGGAADTQYF. This sequence joins TRBV5-1 and TRBJ2-3; 8 bases are shared with TRBD1. J lost 4 bases, V lost 3 bases, and 7 bases had no gene match. The length of the CDR3 is 15 residues. Per germline, CDR1 SGHRS and CDR2 YFSETQ. The whole variable domain, filled in from reference TRBV5-1 and TRBJ2-3, reads KAGVTQTPRYLIKTRGQQVTLSCSPISGHRSVSWYQQTPGQGLQFLFEYFSETQRNKGNFPGRFSGRQFSNSRSEMNVSTLELGDSALYLCASSSSGGAADTQYFGPGTRLTVL.

This sequence joins TRBV7-9 and TRBJ2-7, with 8 bases aligning to TRBD2. The CDR3 spans 16 residues. CDR1 and CDR2 (germline): SEHNR, FQNEAQ (reference sequence). V lost 5 bases to trimming and J lost 5 bases; unmatched junction nucleotides: 14. The CDR3 is CASSRGRSGSTHEQYF. The DNA for the CDR3 is TGTGCCAGCAGCAGGGGCCGGAGCGGGAGTACCCACGAGCAGTACTTC.

V and J are TRBV27 and TRBJ2-5; the match to TRBD2 covers 9 bases. The ends lost 3 bases at V and 5 bases at J; junction bases unmatched: 1. The length of the CDR3 is 13 residues. Germline CDR1 is MNHEY and CDR2 is SMNVEV (reference sequence). The CDR3 sequence is CASSFGLAETQYF. DNA of the CDR3: TGTGCCAGCAGTTTCGGACTAGCGGAGACCCAGTACTTC.

The chain carries TRBV7-2 and TRBJ2-5, with a possible D match to TRBD1 (5 bases). The CDR3 totals 15 residues. Germline loops: CDR1 SGHTA, CDR2 FQGNSA. V lost 1 base, J lost 1 base, and 10 bases lay in between. CDR3 amino acids: CASSLVRAGQETQYF. As DNA, the CDR3 is TGTGCCAGCAGCTTAGTCAGGGCAGGCCAAGAGACCCAGTACTTC.

This clone was seen more than once but under ten times. The chain joins TRBV12-5 to TRBJ1-2; D call uncertain. Germline values: CDR1 LGHNT, CDR2 FRNRAP. The CDR3 sequence is 14 residues long. Trimming removed 0 bases at V and 6 bases at J, with 11 bases between. CDR3 in amino acids: CASGLVRVGNGYTF. The CDR3 coding sequence is TGTGCTAGTGGTTTGGTAAGGGTAGGGAATGGCTACACCTTC.

This chain uses TRBV6-6 with TRBJ2-3, with D perhaps TRBD2 (5 bases). The CDR3 is 16 residues long. With 5 bases removed from V and 1 base from J, the gap between germline ends came to 16 bases. CDR1 is MNHNY and CDR2 is SVGAGI in the germline V gene (reference sequence). The CDR3 reads CASSHGPTRGTDTQYF. The DNA of the CDR3 is TGTGCCAGCAGTCACGGACCGACGAGGGGCACAGATACGCAGTATTTT.

The chain couples TRBV7-6 to TRBJ1-3, with TRBD1 identical over 7 bases. With V trimmed by 1 base and J by 0 bases, 9 bases remained unmatched. CDR1 and CDR2 (germline): SGHVS, FNYEAQ. The CDR3 covers 18 residues. CDR3 sequence reads: CASSLEGGRSISGNTIYF. The DNA of the CDR3 is TGTGCCAGCAGCTTAGAAGGGGGCAGAAGCATCTCTGGAAACACCATATATTTT.

J is TRBJ2-2 and V is TRBV5-6, with D perhaps TRBD1 (6 bases). This CDR3 has 16 amino acids. Germline V gives CDR1 SGHDT, CDR2 YYEEEE. The V end lost 3 bases, the J end lost 5 bases, and 17 bases lay between the germline ends. CDR3 coding DNA: TGTGCCAGCAGCTGGGGGCTAGCCCCCGGGACCGGGGAGCTGTTTTTT. Its translation: CASSWGLAPGTGELFF.

V and J are TRBV27 and TRBJ2-1; the D is unclear. CDR3 size: 15 residues. Trimming cost V 2 bases and J 0 bases, with 8 bases left between them. In germline, CDR1 is MNHEY, CDR2 SMNVEV (reference sequence). This CDR3 reads CASSLIASSYNEQFF. CDR3 in DNA: TGTGCCAGCAGTTTAATAGCTAGCTCCTACAATGAGCAGTTCTTC.

This rearrangement joins TRBV5-1 to TRBJ1-2; no reliable D call. This CDR3 region has 13 residues. Trimming shortened V by 0 bases and J by 1 base, and 4 bases separated the two germline ends. The germline gives CDR1 SGHRS, CDR2 YFSETQ. The CDR3 DNA reads TGCGCCAGCAGCTTGGGGGATAACTATGGCTACACCTTC. It is translated as CASSLGDNYGYTF.

V and J are TRBV7-9 and TRBJ2-7, with 13 bases identical to TRBD2. Germline lookup yields CDR1 SEHNR and CDR2 FQNEAQ (reference sequence). This CDR3 is 18 amino acids long. J lost 9 bases, V lost 0 bases, and 14 bases had no gene match. The CDR3 protein is CASSLAGTSGVRLGGQYF. The CDR3 DNA reads TGTGCCAGCAGCTTAGCCGGGACTAGCGGGGTTCGACTAGGAGGGCAGTACTTC.

This chain links TRBV29-1 with TRBJ2-7, with 7 positions matching TRBD1. The CDR3 extends over 12 amino acids. Unmatched junction bases numbered 4, after V lost 6 bases and J lost 2 bases. The V gene's germline CDR1 is SQVTM and CDR2 ANQGSEA. The CDR3 DNA follows: TGCAGCGTGGGGACAGTTGCCTACGAGCAGTACTTC. This codes for CSVGTVAYEQYF.

The rearrangement uses TRBV14 and TRBJ2-1; 8 bases fit TRBD2. J was trimmed by 9 bases and V by 3 bases; bases with no gene match: 10. CDR1 is SGHDN and CDR2 is FVKESK in the germline V gene. This CDR3 is 15 amino acids long. CDR3 sequence: CASSQVSSGSAEQFF. The CDR3 DNA sequence: TGTGCCAGCAGCCAGGTGTCTAGCGGGTCTGCTGAGCAGTTCTTC.

This chain uses TRBV27 with TRBJ2-7, with TRBD2 identical over 7 bases. J was trimmed by 7 bases and V by 5 bases; bases with no gene match: 17. Germline V lookup: CDR1 MNHEY, CDR2 SMNVEV (reference sequence). The length of the CDR3 is 16 residues. The CDR3 reads CASSENGSGEVGEQYF. Here the CDR3 DNA reads TGTGCCAGCAGTGAAAACGGGAGCGGGGAGGTAGGGGAGCAGTACTTC.

The chain couples TRBV5-6 to TRBJ2-3; tentatively, D is TRBD1 (5 bases). Germline V gene sequence: CDR1 SGHDT, CDR2 YYEEEE. There are 16 residues in the CDR3. Trimming left V 4 bases short and J 3 bases short, with 18 bases between. CDR3 DNA sequence: TGTGCCAGCAGCCCGTGGCCAGGGTATGGTACAGATACGCAGTATTTT. It is translated as CASSPWPGYGTDTQYF. Full variable domain (missing parts from reference TRBV5-6 and TRBJ2-3): DAGVTQSPTHLIKTRGQQVTLRCSPKSGHDTVSWYQQALGQGPQFIFQYYEEEERQRGNFPDRFSGHQFPNYSSELNVNALLLGDSALYLCASSPWPGYGTDTQYFGPGTRLTVL.